This T cell receptor beta chain was identified during a study of T-cell reconstitution after alpha-beta-depleted transplantation in children. The CDR3 covers 16 residues. Losses at the gene ends were 5 bases for V and 4 bases for J; bases not matched to a gene: 12. In germline, CDR1 is DFQATT, CDR2 SNEGSKA (reference sequence). Study-level points and caveats: After one year, T-cell counts and TCRbeta diversity mostly came from new T cells. Several hundred rapidly expanded clones from non-depleted graft cells reportedly supplied alpha-beta T cells about two months post-transplant. Surviving recipient T cells and thymic progenitors produced the high day-60 TCRbeta diversity seen in some patients.

Library preparation (for TCRbeta) was performed with unique molecular identifiers. One entry per CDR3 protein, called by TCRdb with MiXCR from the PCR reads. The sample has over 45,000 distinct CDR3 sequences, around 9% seen once. Note on this clonotype: Its antigen is undetermined.

The J gene is TRBJ2-1, the V gene TRBV20-1; 9 bases are shared with TRBD1. The sequence derives from a male patient aged 2 to 9 who had a stem cell transplant for chronic granulomatous disease, so the T cells may come from the graft donor. The starting material was PBMCs, mostly from graft donor cells, obtained 60 days after TCRalphabeta/CD19-depleted stem cell transplant. The CDR3 DNA follows: TGCAGTGCTCGAAGGGAGGGACAGGGAAGGTACAATGAGCAGTTCTTC. This gives the protein CSARREGQGRYNEQFF.